This T cell receptor (beta chain) was sequenced during a study of T cell responses to AZD1222 COVID-19 vaccine. The wider study: Pooling covered second doses at about 4 or about 12 weeks. Study-level points and caveats: Two AZD1222 doses significantly raised spike-specific TCR breadth and depth over controls. Baseline antibody screening turned up just a handful of seropositive AZD1222 recipients.

The CDR3 runs to 13 residues. V shed 3 bases and J shed 5 bases, with 12 bases lying between them. CDR1 is DFQATT, CDR2 SNEGSKA, per germline (reference sequence). A note on this clone: What it binds is unknown.

Profiling relied on immunoSEQ multiplex PCR, and the TCRdb table lists in-frame clones only, not all of them. The table lists 95,000 to 150,000 clones, less than 90% of them singletons. The sample here was peripheral blood, taken on day 0 of AZD1222 vaccination. The chain has TRBV20-1 and TRBJ2-3; D remains unclear. The TCR originated in an adult in good health. CDR3 coding DNA: TGCAGTGCTAGTATCTCGGCCTTAGATACGCAGTATTTT. Its protein is CSASISALDTQYF.